The source of this T cell receptor (beta chain) is a study of Ad26.COV2.S vaccination and SARS-CoV-2 variants. For this clone: Its antigen is currently unknown.

The CDR3 loop spans 15 amino acids. Germline V gene lookup returns CDR1 MGHRA and CDR2 YSYEKL. The V and J ends lost 5 bases and 5 bases respectively, with 18 bases between them. This sample's treatment: some 19 received Ad26.COV2.S at low or high dose, single or two shots; about 5 received placebo; per-sample allocation not given. The samples date from day 63 after the first vaccine or placebo injection. TCRdb keeps only in-frame clones here, not all; method: immunoSEQ multiplex PCR. The table records hundreds of thousands of clones, around 86% of them present only once. Study findings and constraints: The TCR breadth and depth analyses may have understated or missed part of the total T cell responses. Considerable breadth of spike-specific CD8+ and CD4+ T cell responses has reportedly been documented following vaccination.

The chain is built from TRBV4-1 and TRBJ2-5; D not resolved. The sample was peripheral blood, taken in a trial of Ad26.COV2.S vaccine versus placebo. This receptor was identified in a person between 18 and 65 years old who received the Ad26.COV2.S COVID-19 vaccine or a placebo. The CDR3 sequence is CASSAPPGPGETQYF. In DNA form, the CDR3 reads TGCGCCAGCAGCGCTCCCCCGGGCCCTGGGGAGACCCAGTACTTC.